The next 13 T cell receptor beta chains were all read from a single sample in a study of T cell changes during pregnancy in multiple sclerosis. Assay: immunoSEQ multiplex PCR; the TCRdb copy retains only in-frame clones and omits some. The sample shows about 38,000 clones, more than 75% of them seen only once. The input for sequencing was CD8+ T cells from peripheral blood mononuclear cells, taken in the third trimester of pregnancy. The source is a female donor with multiple sclerosis, enrolled in a pregnancy study.

The gene calls are TRBV5-1 and TRBJ2-1; TRBD1 agrees at 9 bases. This CDR3 is 14 amino acids long. Germline-derived CDR1 and CDR2 are SGHRS and YFSETQ. V shed 4 bases, J shed 5 bases, and the junction held 4 bases outside the gene matches. CDR3 sequence reads: CASSPWTGDNEQFF. The CDR3 DNA follows: TGCGCCAGCAGCCCCTGGACAGGGGACAATGAGCAGTTCTTC.

By share of the sample, this clone is medium-sized. V is TRBV4-2 and J is TRBJ1-1; D possibly corresponds to TRBD1 (6 bases). The V and J ends lost 4 bases and 5 bases respectively, with 17 bases between them. Per the germline V gene, CDR1 is LGHNA and CDR2 is YNFKEQ. This CDR3 is built from 15 residues. CDR3 protein: CASSRSQEGGTEAFF. Here the CDR3 DNA reads TGTGCCAGCAGCCGATCCCAGGAGGGGGGGACTGAAGCTTTCTTT.

This clone was found once. The V gene is TRBV21-1, the J gene TRBJ1-5; the table assigns TRBD1, which was not confirmed against the DNA. TRBV21-1 is an annotated pseudogene. The CDR3 sequence is 16 residues long. The CDR3 region has the DNA TGTGCCAGCAGCAAAGTAGGGGGTACGGGCAATCAGCCCCAGCATTTT. Residues: CASSKVGGTGNQPQHF.

The chain is built from TRBV29-1 and TRBJ2-1; possible D gene TRBD2, 6 bases. The CDR3 has 14 residues. CDR1 and CDR2 from the germline V gene are SQVTM and ANQGSEA. V was pared by 4 bases and J by 3 bases, with 13 bases between. The CDR3: CSVAGSSDYNEQFF. In nucleotides, the CDR3 is TGCAGCGTTGCGGGGTCTAGCGACTACAATGAGCAGTTCTTC.

This clone appeared once. This rearrangement joins TRBV28 to TRBJ2-7; a weak D match, TRBD1 (6 bases). The germline gives CDR1 MDHEN, CDR2 SYDVKM. The CDR3 runs 14 residues. V was pared by 7 bases and J by 2 bases, with 15 bases between. The CDR3 loop reads CASTLLGHTYEQYF. CDR3 in DNA: TGTGCCAGCACCCTCCTGGGACATACCTACGAGCAGTACTTC.

The chain joins TRBV7-6 to TRBJ1-4; D ambiguous. This CDR3 has 17 residues. CDR1 and CDR2 from the germline V gene are SGHVS and FNYEAQ. V lost 5 bases, J lost 0 bases, and 16 bases lay in between. In DNA form, the CDR3 reads TGTGCCAGCAGCCCCAAGACGGCGGGTGCAACTAATGAAAAACTGTTTTTT. Translation: CASSPKTAGATNEKLFF.

The J gene is TRBJ1-2, the V gene TRBV27; possibly TRBD1 for D (6 bases). Deletions cut 0 bases from V and 6 bases from J, with 14 bases between. This CDR3 region has 15 residues. CDR1 is MNHEY and CDR2 is SMNVEV in the germline V gene (reference sequence). The CDR3 is CASSLSISWGHGYTF. Here the CDR3 DNA reads TGTGCCAGCAGTTTATCGATTTCGTGGGGGCATGGCTACACCTTC.

This chain joins TRBV6-5 and TRBJ2-3; TRBD2 matches at 8 bases. V lost 0 bases and J lost 3; bases outside the gene matches: 5. Germline values: CDR1 MNHEY, CDR2 SVGAGI. CDR3 length equals 16 residues. Here the CDR3 DNA reads TGTGCCAGCAGTTACTCGGCGGGGGGTCGAACAGATACGCAGTATTTT. Its translation is CASSYSAGGRTDTQYF.

CDR3 sequence: CAWTPGTAAFF. In nucleotides, the CDR3 is TGTGCCTGGACGCCCGGGACAGCAGCTTTCTTT. The chain couples TRBV30 to TRBJ1-1, with 7 bases aligning to TRBD1. After removal of 4 bases from V and 10 bases from J, the junction contained 6 bases not matched to a gene. There are 11 residues in the CDR3. Germline loops: CDR1 GTSNPN, CDR2 SVGIG (reference sequence).

This chain links TRBV27 with TRBJ2-7; maybe TRBD1 (7 bases). Germline V gene lookup returns CDR1 MNHEY and CDR2 SMNVEV (reference sequence). The CDR3 has 16 amino acids. V lost 2 bases and J 2 bases, leaving 16 bases between the germline ends. The CDR3 loop is CASSLMGQGGPYEQYF. The DNA for the CDR3 is TGTGCCAGCAGTTTAATGGGGCAGGGGGGACCCTACGAGCAGTACTTC.

This chain joins TRBV30 and TRBJ2-3; D is possibly TRBD1 (6 bases). CDR3 length: 14 amino acids. Trimming shortened V by 4 bases and J by 0 bases, and 11 bases separated the two germline ends. Germline lookup yields CDR1 GTSNPN and CDR2 SVGIG (reference sequence). Written as DNA, the CDR3 is TGTGCCTGGAACGGGGACATAAGCACAGATACGCAGTATTTT. This codes for CAWNGDISTDTQYF.

This clone was seen only once. The sample has other DNA sequences that encode this CDR3 too. The chain uses TRBV10-3 and TRBJ1-2; D possibly corresponds to TRBD1 (6 bases). V lost 0 bases and J lost 6, with 11 bases in between. The CDR3 totals 14 residues. The germline V gene encodes CDR1 ENHRY and CDR2 SYGVKD. Here the CDR3 reads CAISESNRADGYTF. The CDR3 DNA reads as TGTGCCATCAGTGAGTCGAACAGGGCCGATGGCTACACCTTC.

The chain has TRBV7-9 and TRBJ1-6; tentative D call: TRBD1 (6 bases). The CDR3 has 15 residues. Germline V gene lookup returns CDR1 SEHNR and CDR2 FQNEAQ (reference sequence). V was trimmed by 1 base and J by 8 bases, leaving 12 bases between them. In nucleotides, the CDR3 is TGTGCCAGCAGCTTAGTACAGGGTGCCGATTCACCCCTCCACTTT. It translates to CASSLVQGADSPLHF.